The TCR beta chain described here comes from a study of blood T cell repertoires in COVID-19. About the research overall: Researchers got acute and convalescent COVID-19 samples from the United States, Italy and Spain. PBMCs, B-cell-depleted T cells, or T cells were the source of the cDNA or gDNA that made up the material.

Trimming removed 4 bases from V and 3 bases from J, with 7 bases in between. CDR3 size: 12 residues. The germline V gene has CDR1 MNHEY and CDR2 SMNVEV (reference sequence). Authors' methods: It was from reference gene primer amplification that nucleated cell counts were estimated. The table came from immunoSEQ multiplex PCR; TCRdb's copy has only in-frame clones and leaves some out. V, J and clone size reflect that table, while D and trimming were determined from the DNA. The table records approximately 240,000 clones, more than 65% of them present only once. Sequenced input: peripheral blood. The sequence derives from a woman in her sixties with acute or convalescent COVID-19. The rearrangement links TRBV27 to TRBJ2-7; no clear D. CDR3 in DNA: TGTGCCAGCAGTTCCAACAACTACGAGCAGTACTTC. Protein product: CASSSNNYEQYF.